The rows below give T cell receptor beta chains drawn from one sample of a study of blood T cell repertoires in COVID-19. Profiling relied on immunoSEQ multiplex PCR, and the TCRdb table lists in-frame clones only, not all of them. The sample has around 100,000 clones, 70% to 85% seen once. The material sequenced was peripheral blood. These receptors were obtained from a woman older than 75 with active or convalescent COVID-19. Each CDR3 is given with its conserved first and last residue. Each record gives: D gene, clone size, V gene, J gene, CDR3 DNA, CDR3 protein. The D gene is left open where the match is weak. Clone size is not always given. Where it is, it says once, few, many or a class for expanded clones.

D: NA; size: NA; V: TRBV5-1; J: TRBJ2-7; DNA: TGCGCCAGCAGCCCCTCTCCCGCTCAGAGGGAGCAGTACTTC; CDR3: CASSPSPAQREQYF
D: NA; size: NA; V: TRBV9; J: TRBJ2-2; DNA: TGTGCCAGCACCAGGAGGGGGGGAACGAACACCGGGGAGCTGTTTTTT; CDR3: CASTRRGGTNTGELFF
D: NA; size: NA; V: TRBV27; J: TRBJ1-6; DNA: TGTGCCAGCAGTTTATCAAAGACCGGGAATAATTCACCCCTCCACTTT; CDR3: CASSLSKTGNNSPLHF
D: TRBD1; size: NA; V: TRBV6-5; J: TRBJ1-5; DNA: TGTGCCAGCAGGTCCCTCGGGACAGGCAATCAGCCCCAGCATTTT; CDR3: CASRSLGTGNQPQHF
D: NA; size: NA; V: TRBV19; J: TRBJ1-1; DNA: TGTGCCAGTAGTAACCTCCGAGACACTGAAGCTTTCTTT; CDR3: CASSNLRDTEAFF
D: TRBD1; size: NA; V: TRBV30; J: TRBJ1-3; DNA: TGTGCCTGGAGTGAGAACAGGGGTTCTGGAAACACCATATATTTT; CDR3: CAWSENRGSGNTIYF
D: NA; size: NA; V: TRBV20-1; J: TRBJ2-7; DNA: TGCAGTGCGACCAGGGTTGCCGAGCAGTACTTC; CDR3: CSATRVAEQYF
D: NA; size: NA; V: TRBV2; J: TRBJ1-4; DNA: TGTGCCAGCCAGGCGGGGAGTAATGAAAAACTGTTTTTT; CDR3: CASQAGSNEKLFF
D: TRBD2; size: NA; V: TRBV18; J: TRBJ2-7; DNA: TGTGCCAGCTCACCACCGGGACTAGCGGGAGCCGAGCAGTACTTC; CDR3: CASSPPGLAGAEQYF
D: NA; size: NA; V: TRBV7-2; J: TRBJ2-5; DNA: TGTGCCAGCAGCTTCGGACAGATACCCATTGGGACCCAGTACTTC; CDR3: CASSFGQIPIGTQYF
D: NA; size: NA; V: TRBV28; J: TRBJ2-1; DNA: TGTGCCAGCAGCGGAGAGGGCGTTGAGCAGTTCTTC; CDR3: CASSGEGVEQFF
D: TRBD1; size: NA; V: TRBV5-1; J: TRBJ1-2; DNA: TGCGCCAGCAGCTTGGCCGGACAGGGTAACGTCTATGGCTACACCTTC; CDR3: CASSLAGQGNVYGYTF
D: TRBD1; size: NA; V: TRBV4-1; J: TRBJ1-6; DNA: TGCGCCAGCAGCCAACGGACAGGAAACAATTCACCCCTCCACTTT; CDR3: CASSQRTGNNSPLHF
D: TRBD2; size: NA; V: TRBV7-9; J: TRBJ2-1; DNA: TGTGCCAGCAGCCCGAGACCCAGCGGGGGGAACTACAATGAGCAGTTCTTC; CDR3: CASSPRPSGGNYNEQFF
D: TRBD1; size: NA; V: TRBV18; J: TRBJ1-1; DNA: TGTGCCAGCTCACTTTTTATGGGGGGACAGGGGTCTGAAGCTTTCTTT; CDR3: CASSLFMGGQGSEAFF
D: TRBD1; size: NA; V: TRBV6-2/TRBV6-3; J: TRBJ2-4; DNA: TGTGCCAGCAGTTACGGAGGACAGGGGATCAATCAAAACATTCAGTACTTC; CDR3: CASSYGGQGINQNIQYF
D: TRBD1; size: NA; V: TRBV28; J: TRBJ2-7; DNA: TGTGCCAGCAGACAGGGGGTTTACGAGCAGTACTTC; CDR3: CASRQGVYEQYF
D: NA; size: NA; V: TRBV19; J: TRBJ1-4; DNA: TGTGCCAGTAGTATTTCCCGGTACTCGGATGAAAAACTGTTTTTT; CDR3: CASSISRYSDEKLFF
D: TRBD2; size: once; V: TRBV7-2; J: TRBJ2-1; DNA: TGTGCCAGCAGCCGGAGCGGGGACCCCTACAATGAGCAGTTCTTC; CDR3: CASSRSGDPYNEQFF